This T cell receptor beta chain originates from a study of control samples from healthy donors and cancer patients. Repertoires were generated with immunoSEQ multiplex PCR, while TCRdb's copy carries only in-frame clones and drops some. Altogether roughly 92,000 clones are present, around 90% being singletons, with the ten largest covering 7.6%. The trim removed 6 bases at V and 1 base at J, leaving 3 bases unmatched. The CDR3 covers 15 residues. The V gene's germline CDR1 is SNHLY and CDR2 FYNNEI. This clone was found a few times. The chain links TRBV2 to TRBJ1-5; 10 nucleotides match TRBD1. The sample taken for sequencing was blood. The clonotype comes from a woman aged 55-70 years in good health. Here the CDR3 reads CASSQGQGSNQPQHF. The CDR3 nucleotides read TGTGCCAGCAGCCAGGGACAGGGGAGCAATCAGCCCCAGCATTTT.